This TCR beta chain emerged from a study of T-cell reconstitution after alpha-beta-depleted transplantation in children. Construction of the TCRbeta library involved unique molecular identifiers. One entry per CDR3 protein results from TCRdb running MiXCR on the PCR reads. This table has over 550,000 distinct CDR3 sequences, roughly a tenth appearing once. V dropped 3 bases and J dropped 4 bases, with 20 bases sitting between them. Germline V lookup: CDR1 DFQATT, CDR2 SNEGSKA (reference sequence). There are 16 residues in the CDR3. This clonotype was obtained from a human donor who donated a stem cell graft to a child with acute myeloid leukemia. The chain uses TRBV20-1 and TRBJ2-3; D is undetermined. The sample in question was PBMCs from the stem cell graft donor, obtained from the stem cell graft. CDR3: CSASTGRGSYSDTQYF. Here the CDR3 DNA reads TGCAGTGCTAGCACGGGTCGAGGCTCCTACTCAGATACGCAGTATTTT.